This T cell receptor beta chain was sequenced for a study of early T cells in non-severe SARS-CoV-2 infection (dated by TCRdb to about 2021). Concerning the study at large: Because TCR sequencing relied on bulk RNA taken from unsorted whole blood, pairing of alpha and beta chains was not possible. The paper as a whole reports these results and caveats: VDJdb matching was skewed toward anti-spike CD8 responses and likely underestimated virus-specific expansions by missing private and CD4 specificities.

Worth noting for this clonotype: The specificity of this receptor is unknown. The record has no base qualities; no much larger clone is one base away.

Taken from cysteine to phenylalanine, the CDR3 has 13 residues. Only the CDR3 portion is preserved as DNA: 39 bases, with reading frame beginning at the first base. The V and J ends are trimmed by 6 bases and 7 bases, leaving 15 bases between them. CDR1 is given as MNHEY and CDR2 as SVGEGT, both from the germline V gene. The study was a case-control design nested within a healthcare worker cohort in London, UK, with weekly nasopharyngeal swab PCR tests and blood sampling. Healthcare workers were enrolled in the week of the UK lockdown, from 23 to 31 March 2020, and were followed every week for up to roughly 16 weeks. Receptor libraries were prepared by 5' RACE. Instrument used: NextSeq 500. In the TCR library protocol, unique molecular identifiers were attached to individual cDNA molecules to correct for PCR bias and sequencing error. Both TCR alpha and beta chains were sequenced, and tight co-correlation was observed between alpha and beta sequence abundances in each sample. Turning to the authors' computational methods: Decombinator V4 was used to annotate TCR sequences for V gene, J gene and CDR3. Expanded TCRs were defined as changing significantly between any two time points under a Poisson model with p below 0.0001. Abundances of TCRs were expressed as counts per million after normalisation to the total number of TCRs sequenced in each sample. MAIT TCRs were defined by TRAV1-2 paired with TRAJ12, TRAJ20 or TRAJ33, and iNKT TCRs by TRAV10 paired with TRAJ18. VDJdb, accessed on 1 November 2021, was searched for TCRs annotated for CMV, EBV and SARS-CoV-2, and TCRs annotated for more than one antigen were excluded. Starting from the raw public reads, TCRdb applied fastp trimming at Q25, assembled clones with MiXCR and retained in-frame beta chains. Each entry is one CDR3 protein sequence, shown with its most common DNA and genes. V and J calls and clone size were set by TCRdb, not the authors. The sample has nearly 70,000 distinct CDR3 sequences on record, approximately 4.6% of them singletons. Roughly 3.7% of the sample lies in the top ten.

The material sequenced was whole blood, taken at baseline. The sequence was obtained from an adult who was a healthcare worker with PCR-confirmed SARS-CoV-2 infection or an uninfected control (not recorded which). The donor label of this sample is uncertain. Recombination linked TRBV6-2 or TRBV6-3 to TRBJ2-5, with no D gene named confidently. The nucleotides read TGTGCCAGCAGCTCAGAACCTCACGGGACCCAGTACTTC. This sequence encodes CASSSEPHGTQYF.